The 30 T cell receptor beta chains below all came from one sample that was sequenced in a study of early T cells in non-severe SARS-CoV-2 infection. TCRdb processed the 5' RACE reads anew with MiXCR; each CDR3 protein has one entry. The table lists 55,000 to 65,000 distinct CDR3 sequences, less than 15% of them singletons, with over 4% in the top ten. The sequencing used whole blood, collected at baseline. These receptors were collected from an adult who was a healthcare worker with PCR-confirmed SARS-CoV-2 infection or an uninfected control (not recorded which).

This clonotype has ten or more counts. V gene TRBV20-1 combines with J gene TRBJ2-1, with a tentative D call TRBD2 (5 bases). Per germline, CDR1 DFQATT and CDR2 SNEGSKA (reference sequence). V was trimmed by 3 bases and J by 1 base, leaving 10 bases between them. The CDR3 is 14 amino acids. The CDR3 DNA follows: TGCAGTGCTAGGTCGGAGCGGTCCTACAATGAGCAGTTCTTC. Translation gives CSARSERSYNEQFF.

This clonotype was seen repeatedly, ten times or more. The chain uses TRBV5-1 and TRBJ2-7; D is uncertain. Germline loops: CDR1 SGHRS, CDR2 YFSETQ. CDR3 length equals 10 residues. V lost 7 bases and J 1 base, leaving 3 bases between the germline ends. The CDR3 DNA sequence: TGCGCCAGCCCGTCCTACGAGCAGTACTTC. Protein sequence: CASPSYEQYF.

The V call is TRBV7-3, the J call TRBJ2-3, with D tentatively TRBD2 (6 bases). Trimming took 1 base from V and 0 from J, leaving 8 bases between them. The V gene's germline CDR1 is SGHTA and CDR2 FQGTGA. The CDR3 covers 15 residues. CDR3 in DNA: TGTGCCAGCAGCTTAATGGGGGGTAGCACAGATACGCAGTATTTT. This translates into CASSLMGGSTDTQYF.

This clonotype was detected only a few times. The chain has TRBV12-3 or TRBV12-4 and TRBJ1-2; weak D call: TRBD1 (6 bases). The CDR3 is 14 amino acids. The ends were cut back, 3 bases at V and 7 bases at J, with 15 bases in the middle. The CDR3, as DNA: TGTGCCAGCAGTTTGCGCAGGGGAGTGGCTGGCTACACCTTC. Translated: CASSLRRGVAGYTF.

In nucleotides, the CDR3 is TGTGCCAGCAGCAAAGGGACTAGCGGTAATGAGCAGTTCTTC. Translated: CASSKGTSGNEQFF. The chain employs TRBV7-3 and TRBJ2-1, with 11 bases aligning to TRBD2. CDR3 length: 14 residues. Germline-derived CDR1 and CDR2 are SGHTA and FQGTGA. With V trimmed by 5 bases and J by 7 bases, 4 bases remained unmatched.

The CDR3 nucleotides read TGTGCCAGCTCACCAGTTGCGGGAAGGGATGAGCAGTTCTTC. Translation gives CASSPVAGRDEQFF. This chain uses TRBV18 with TRBJ2-1; D possibly corresponds to TRBD2 (6 bases). Germline CDR1 reads KGHSH; CDR2 reads LQKENI. The CDR3 contains 14 residues. V was pared by 2 bases and J by 8 bases, with 13 bases between.

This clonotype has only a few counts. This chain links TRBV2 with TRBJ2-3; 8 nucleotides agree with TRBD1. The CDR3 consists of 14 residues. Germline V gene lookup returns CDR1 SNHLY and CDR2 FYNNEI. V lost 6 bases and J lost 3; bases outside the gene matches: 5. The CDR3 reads CASRDREVTDTQYF. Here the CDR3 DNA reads TGTGCCAGCAGGGACAGGGAAGTAACAGATACGCAGTATTTT.

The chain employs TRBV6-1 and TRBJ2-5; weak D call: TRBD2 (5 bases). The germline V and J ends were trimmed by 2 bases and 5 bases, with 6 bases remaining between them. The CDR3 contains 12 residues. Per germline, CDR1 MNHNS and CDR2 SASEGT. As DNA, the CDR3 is TGTGCCAGCAGTGAAAGGAGGGAGACCCAGTACTTC. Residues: CASSERRETQYF.

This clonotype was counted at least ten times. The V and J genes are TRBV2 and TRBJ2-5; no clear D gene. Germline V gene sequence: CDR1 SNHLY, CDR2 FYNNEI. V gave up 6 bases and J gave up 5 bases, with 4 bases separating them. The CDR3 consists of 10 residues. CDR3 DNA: TGTGCCAGCAGCTTGGAGACCCAGTACTTC. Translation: CASSLETQYF.

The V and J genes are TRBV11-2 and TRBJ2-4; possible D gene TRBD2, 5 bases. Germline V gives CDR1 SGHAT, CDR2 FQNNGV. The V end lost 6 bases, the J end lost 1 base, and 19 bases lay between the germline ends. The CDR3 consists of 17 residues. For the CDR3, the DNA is TGTGCCAGCAGGGCAATAGGGAGCACTGGGGCCAAAAACATTCAGTACTTC. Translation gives CASRAIGSTGAKNIQYF.

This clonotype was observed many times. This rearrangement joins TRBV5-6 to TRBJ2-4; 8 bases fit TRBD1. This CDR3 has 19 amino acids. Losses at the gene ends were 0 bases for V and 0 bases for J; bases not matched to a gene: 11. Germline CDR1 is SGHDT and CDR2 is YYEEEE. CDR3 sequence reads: CASSLEGQVYTLAKNIQYF. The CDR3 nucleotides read TGTGCCAGCAGCTTGGAGGGACAGGTGTATACACTAGCCAAAAACATTCAGTACTTC.

CDR3 in amino acids: CSAQESGGRAYEQYF. CDR3 DNA: TGCAGTGCCCAAGAGTCCGGGGGGAGGGCTTACGAGCAGTACTTC. The chain joins TRBV20-1 to TRBJ2-7; TRBD2 aligns across 7 bases. This CDR3 is built from 15 residues. Germline values: CDR1 DFQATT, CDR2 SNEGSKA (reference sequence). Losses at the gene ends were 6 bases for V and 4 bases for J; bases not matched to a gene: 15.

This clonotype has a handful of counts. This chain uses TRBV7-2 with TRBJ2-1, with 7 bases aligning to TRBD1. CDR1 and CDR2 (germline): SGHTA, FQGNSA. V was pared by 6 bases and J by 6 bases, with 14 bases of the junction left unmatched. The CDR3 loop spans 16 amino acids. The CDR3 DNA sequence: TGTGCCAGCAGTCCACTGACAGGGAGAGGATTCAATGAGCAGTTCTTC. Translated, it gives CASSPLTGRGFNEQFF.

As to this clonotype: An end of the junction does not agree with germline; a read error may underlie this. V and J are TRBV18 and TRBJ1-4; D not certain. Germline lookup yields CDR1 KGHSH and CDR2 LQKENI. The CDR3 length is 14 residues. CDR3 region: CTSSLGGSNEKLFF. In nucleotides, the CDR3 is TGTACCAGCTCACTTGGCGGGTCGAATGAAAAACTGTTTTTT.

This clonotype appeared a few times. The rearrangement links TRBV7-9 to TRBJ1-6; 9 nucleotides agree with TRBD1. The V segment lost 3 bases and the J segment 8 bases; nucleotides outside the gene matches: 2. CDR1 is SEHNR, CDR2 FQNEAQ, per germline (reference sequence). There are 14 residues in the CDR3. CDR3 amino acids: CASSLGTGYSPLHF. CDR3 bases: TGTGCCAGCAGCTTGGGGACAGGGTATTCACCCCTCCACTTT.

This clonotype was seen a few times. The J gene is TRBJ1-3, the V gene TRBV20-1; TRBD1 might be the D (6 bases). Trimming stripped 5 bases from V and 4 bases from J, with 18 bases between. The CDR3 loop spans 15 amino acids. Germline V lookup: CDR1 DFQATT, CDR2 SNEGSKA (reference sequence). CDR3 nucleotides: TGCAGTGCTGGGGACATTACAGGTTTAGGAAACACCATATATTTT. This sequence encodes CSAGDITGLGNTIYF.

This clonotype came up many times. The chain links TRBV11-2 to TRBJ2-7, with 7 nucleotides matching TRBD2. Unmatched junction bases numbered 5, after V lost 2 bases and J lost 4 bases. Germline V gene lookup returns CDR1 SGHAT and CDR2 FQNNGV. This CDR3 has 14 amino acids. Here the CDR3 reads CASSLIGGGYEQYF. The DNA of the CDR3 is TGTGCCAGCAGCTTAATCGGGGGAGGGTACGAGCAGTACTTC.

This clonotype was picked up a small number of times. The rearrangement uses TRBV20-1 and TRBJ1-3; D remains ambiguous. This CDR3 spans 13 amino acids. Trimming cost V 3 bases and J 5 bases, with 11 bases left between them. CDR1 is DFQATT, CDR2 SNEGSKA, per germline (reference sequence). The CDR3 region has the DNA TGCAGTGCTAGGGCATCGATGAGAAACACCATATATTTT. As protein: CSARASMRNTIYF.

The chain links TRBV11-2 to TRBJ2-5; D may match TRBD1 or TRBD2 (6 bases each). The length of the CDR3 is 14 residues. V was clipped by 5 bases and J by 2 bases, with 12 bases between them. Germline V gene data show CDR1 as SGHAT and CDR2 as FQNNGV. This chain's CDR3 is CASSRGTKQETQYF. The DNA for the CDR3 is TGTGCCAGCAGCCGCGGGACAAAGCAAGAGACCCAGTACTTC.

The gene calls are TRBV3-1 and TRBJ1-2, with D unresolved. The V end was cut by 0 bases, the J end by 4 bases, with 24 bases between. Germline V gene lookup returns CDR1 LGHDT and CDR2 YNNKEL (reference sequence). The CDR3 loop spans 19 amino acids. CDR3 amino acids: CASSQDPSLPTIPAYGYTF. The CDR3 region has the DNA TGTGCCAGCAGCCAAGACCCCTCTCTCCCGACTATACCTGCCTATGGCTACACCTTC.

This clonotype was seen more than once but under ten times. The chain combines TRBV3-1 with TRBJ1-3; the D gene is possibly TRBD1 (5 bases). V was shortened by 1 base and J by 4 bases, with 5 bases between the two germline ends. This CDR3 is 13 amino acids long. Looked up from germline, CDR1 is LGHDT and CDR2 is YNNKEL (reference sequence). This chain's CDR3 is CASSQGQGNTIYF. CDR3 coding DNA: TGTGCCAGCAGCCAAGGACAGGGAAACACCATATATTTT. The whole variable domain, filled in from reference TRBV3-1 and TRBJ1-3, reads DTAVSQTPKYLVTQMGNDKSIKCEQNLGHDTMYWYKQDSKKFLKIMFSYNNKELIINETVPNRFSPKSPDKAHLNLHINSLELGDSAVYFCASSQGQGNTIYFGEGSWLTVV.

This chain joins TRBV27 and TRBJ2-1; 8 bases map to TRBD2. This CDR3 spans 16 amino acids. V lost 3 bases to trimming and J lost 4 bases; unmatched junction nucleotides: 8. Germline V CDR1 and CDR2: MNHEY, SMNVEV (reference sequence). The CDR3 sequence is CASSFQLAERYNEQFF. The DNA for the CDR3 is TGTGCCAGCAGTTTTCAACTAGCGGAAAGATACAATGAGCAGTTCTTC.

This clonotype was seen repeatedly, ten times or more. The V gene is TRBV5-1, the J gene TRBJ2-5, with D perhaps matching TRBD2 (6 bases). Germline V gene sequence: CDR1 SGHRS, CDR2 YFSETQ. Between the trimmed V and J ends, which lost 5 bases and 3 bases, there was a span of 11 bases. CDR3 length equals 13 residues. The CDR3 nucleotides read TGCGCCAGCAGGGCGGGGACTGAAGAGACCCAGTACTTC. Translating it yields CASRAGTEETQYF.

CDR3 sequence (DNA): TGTGCCAGCAGCTCCGTGGACAGGGAAGACTCACCCCTCCACTTT. Translating gives CASSSVDREDSPLHF. The V gene is TRBV7-6, the J gene TRBJ1-6; 8 nucleotides line up with TRBD1. CDR1 and CDR2 from the germline V gene are SGHVS and FNYEAQ. The CDR3 extends over 15 amino acids. The V segment lost 4 bases and the J segment 10 bases; nucleotides outside the gene matches: 9.

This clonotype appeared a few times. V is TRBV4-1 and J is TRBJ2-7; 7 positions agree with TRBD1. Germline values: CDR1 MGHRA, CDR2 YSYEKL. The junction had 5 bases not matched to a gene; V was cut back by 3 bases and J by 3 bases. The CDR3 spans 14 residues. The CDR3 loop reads CASSHPRDSYEQYF. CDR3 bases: TGCGCCAGCAGCCATCCCCGGGACAGCTACGAGCAGTACTTC.

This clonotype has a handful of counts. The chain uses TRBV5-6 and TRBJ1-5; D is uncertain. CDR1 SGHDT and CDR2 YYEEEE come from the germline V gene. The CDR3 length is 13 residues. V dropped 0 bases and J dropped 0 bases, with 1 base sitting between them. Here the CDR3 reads CASSLGSNQPQHF. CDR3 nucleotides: TGTGCCAGCAGCTTGGGTAGCAATCAGCCCCAGCATTTT.

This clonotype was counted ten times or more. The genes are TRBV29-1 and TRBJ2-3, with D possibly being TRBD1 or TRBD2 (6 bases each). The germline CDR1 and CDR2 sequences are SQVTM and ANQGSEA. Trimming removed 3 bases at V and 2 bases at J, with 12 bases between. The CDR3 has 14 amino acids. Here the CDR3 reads CSVDNGGLTDTQYF. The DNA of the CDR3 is TGCAGCGTTGATAACGGGGGCCTCACAGATACGCAGTATTTT.

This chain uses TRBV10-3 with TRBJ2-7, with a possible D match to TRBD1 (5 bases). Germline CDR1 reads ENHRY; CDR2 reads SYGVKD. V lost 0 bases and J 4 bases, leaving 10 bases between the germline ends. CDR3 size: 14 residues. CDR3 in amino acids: CAISESLRTYEQYF. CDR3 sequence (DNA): TGTGCCATCAGTGAGTCGTTGCGGACATACGAGCAGTACTTC.

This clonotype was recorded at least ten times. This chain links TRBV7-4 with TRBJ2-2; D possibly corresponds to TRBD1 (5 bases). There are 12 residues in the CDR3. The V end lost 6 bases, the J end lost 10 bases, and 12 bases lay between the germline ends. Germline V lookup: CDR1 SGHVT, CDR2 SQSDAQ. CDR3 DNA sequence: TGTGCCAGCAGTCATACAGGAGAGGAGCTGTTTTTT. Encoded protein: CASSHTGEELFF.

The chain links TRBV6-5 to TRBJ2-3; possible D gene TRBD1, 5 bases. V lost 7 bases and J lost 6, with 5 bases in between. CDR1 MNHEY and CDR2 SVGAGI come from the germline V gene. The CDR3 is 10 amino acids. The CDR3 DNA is TGTGCCAGCAAGGGGGATACGCAGTATTTT. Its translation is CASKGDTQYF.